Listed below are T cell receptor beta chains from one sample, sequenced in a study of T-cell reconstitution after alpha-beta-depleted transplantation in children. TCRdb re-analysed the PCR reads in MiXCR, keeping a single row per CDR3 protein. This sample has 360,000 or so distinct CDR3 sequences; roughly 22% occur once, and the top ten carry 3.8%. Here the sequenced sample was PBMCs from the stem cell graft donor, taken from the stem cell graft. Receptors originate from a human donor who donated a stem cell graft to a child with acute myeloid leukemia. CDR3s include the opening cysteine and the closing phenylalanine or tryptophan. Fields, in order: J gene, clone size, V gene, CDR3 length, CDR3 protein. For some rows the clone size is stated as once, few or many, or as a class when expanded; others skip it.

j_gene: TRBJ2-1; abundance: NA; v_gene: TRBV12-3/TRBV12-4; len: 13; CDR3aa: CASIDGGYNEQFF
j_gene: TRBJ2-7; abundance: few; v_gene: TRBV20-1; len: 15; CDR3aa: CSASYSGRSSYEQYF
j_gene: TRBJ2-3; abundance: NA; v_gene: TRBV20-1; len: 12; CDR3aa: CSARWDTDTQYF
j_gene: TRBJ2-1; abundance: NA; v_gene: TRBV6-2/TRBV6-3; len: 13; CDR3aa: CASGLAGFYEQFF
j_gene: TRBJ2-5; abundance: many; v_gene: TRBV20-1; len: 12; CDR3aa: CSARVGGETQYF
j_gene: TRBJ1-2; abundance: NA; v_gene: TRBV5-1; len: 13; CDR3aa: CASSRGQNYGYTF
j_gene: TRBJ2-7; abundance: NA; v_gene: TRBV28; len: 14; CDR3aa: CASSAPGSRYEQYF
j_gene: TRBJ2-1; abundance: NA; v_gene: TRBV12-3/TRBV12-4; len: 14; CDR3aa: CASTLGTRLPEQFF
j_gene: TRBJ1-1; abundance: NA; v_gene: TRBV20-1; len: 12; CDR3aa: CSASSLNTEAFF
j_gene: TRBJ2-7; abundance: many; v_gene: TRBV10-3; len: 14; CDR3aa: CAIRKRDQTYEQYF
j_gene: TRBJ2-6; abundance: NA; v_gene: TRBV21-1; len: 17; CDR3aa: CASSIRQVSTGANVLTF
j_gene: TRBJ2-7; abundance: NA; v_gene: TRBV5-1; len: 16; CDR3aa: CASSPRGLAAAYEQYF
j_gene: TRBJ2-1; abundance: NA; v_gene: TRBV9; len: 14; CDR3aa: CASSTQGYNNEQFF
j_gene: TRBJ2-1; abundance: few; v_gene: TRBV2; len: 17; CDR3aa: CASQQRGRDRVQNEQFF
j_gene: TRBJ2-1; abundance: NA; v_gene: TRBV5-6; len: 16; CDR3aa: CASSLVFSHSYNEQFF
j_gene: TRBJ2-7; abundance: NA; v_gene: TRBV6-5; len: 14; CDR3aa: CASSYSGGMNEQYF
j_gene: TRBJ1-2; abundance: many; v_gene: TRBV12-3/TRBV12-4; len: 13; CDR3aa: CASRATENYGYTF
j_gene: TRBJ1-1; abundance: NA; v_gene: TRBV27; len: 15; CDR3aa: CASSPSTGANTEAFF
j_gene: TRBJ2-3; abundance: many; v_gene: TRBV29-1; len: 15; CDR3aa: CSVEDWLAAVSAQYF
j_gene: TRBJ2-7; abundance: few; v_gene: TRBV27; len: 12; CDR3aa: CASSKTSVEQYF
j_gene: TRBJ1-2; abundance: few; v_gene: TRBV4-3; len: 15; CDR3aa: CASSQDRGLGYGYTF
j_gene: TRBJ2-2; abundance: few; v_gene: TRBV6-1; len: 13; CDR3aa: CATGSLNTGELFF
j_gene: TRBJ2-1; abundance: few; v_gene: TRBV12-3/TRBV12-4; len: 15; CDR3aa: CASSGLAGNRNEQFF
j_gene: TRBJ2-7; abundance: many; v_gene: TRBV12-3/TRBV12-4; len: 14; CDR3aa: CASSPGLASHEQYF
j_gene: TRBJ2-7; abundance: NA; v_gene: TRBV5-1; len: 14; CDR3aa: CASSLVSFSYEQYF
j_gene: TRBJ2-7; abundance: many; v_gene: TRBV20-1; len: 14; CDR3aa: CSARKGTGNDEQYF
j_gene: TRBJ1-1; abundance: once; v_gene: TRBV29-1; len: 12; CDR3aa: CSVWGGRTEAFF
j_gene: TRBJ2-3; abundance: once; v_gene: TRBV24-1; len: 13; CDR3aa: CATGTSSTDTQYF
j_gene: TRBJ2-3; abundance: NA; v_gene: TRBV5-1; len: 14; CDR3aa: CASSSQGRTDTQYF
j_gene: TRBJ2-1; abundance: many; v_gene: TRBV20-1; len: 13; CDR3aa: CSAREDVYNEQFF
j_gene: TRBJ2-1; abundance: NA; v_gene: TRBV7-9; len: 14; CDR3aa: CASSPASPYNEQFF
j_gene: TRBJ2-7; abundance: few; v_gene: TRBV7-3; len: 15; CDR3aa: CASSLQASGTYEQYF
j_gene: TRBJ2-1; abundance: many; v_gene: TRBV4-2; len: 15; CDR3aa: CASSQDALGDNEQFF
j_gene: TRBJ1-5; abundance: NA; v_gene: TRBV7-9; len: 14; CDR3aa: CASSWGGGNQPQHF
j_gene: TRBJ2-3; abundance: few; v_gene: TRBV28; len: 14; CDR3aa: CASSRAGGSDTQYF
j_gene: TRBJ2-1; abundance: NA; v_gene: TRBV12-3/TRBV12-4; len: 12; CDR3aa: CASTRVGGEQFF
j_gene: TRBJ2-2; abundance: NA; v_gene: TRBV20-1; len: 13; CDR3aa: CSARTSPTGELFF
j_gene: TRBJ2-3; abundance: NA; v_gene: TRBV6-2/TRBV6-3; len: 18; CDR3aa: CASSYRFQAGGSTDTQYF
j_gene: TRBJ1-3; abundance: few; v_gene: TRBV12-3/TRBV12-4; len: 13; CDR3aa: CASRDTAWDTIYF
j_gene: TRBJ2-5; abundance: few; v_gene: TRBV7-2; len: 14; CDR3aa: CASSFPTGVETQYF
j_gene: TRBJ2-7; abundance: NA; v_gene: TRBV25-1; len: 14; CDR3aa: CASSPASGSYEQYF
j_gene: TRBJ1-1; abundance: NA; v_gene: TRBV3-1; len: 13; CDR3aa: CASNGGRDTEAFF
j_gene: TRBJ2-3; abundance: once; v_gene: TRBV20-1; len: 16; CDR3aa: CSARGSSGELKDTQYF
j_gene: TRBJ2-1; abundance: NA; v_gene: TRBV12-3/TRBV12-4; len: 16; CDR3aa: CASSLGPGIGADEQFF
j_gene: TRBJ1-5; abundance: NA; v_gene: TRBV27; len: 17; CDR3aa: CASSLFGGTGGHQPQHF
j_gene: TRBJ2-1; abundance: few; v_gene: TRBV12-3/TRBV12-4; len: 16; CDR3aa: CASSTSGTTAYNEQFF
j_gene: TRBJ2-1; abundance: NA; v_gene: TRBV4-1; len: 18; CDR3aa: CASSQTGVAGISYNEQFF
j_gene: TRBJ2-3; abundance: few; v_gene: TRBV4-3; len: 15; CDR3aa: CASSQNRQGTDTQYF
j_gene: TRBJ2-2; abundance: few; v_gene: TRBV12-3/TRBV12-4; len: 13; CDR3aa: CASSLPGVGELFF
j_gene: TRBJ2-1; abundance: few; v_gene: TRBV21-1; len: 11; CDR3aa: CASSKVGKQFF
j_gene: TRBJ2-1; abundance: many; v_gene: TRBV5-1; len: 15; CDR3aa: CASSLVGGGSSEQFF
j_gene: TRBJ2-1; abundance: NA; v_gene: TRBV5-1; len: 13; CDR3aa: CASSLDPGREQFF
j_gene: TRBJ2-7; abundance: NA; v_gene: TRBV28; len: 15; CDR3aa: CASRTTSGTSYEQYF
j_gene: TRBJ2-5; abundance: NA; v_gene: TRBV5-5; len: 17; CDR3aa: CASSLVLTGHQQETQYF
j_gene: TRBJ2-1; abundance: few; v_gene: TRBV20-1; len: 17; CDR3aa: CSAEGQGVRSSYNEQFF
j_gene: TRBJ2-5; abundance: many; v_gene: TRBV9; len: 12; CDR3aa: CASSVGYETQYF
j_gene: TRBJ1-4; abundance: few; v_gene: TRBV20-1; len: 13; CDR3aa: CSARRQGGLVLFF